The 15 T cell receptor beta chains below all came from one sample that was sequenced in a study of blood T cell repertoires in COVID-19. Repertoires were generated with immunoSEQ multiplex PCR, while TCRdb's copy carries only in-frame clones and drops some. The sample lists some 150,000 clones, around 80% occurring once. The sample comprised peripheral blood. The receptors shown here come from a human donor in a cohort sampled during active COVID-19.

The chain joins TRBV4-3 to TRBJ2-3; tentative D call: TRBD2 (6 bases). Deletions cut 1 base from V and 2 bases from J, with 16 bases between. Germline assignment: CDR1 LGHNA and CDR2 YSLEER. The length of the CDR3 is 17 residues. CDR3 sequence: CASSQVAAGSNTDTQYF. For the CDR3, the DNA is TGCGCCAGCAGCCAAGTGGCGGCGGGATCCAACACAGATACGCAGTATTTT.

This chain links TRBV28 with TRBJ2-1; TRBD1 aligns across 10 bases. The CDR3 runs to 15 residues. J gave up 9 bases and V 4 bases, and 9 bases lay outside the gene matches. Germline CDR1 and CDR2: MDHEN and SYDVKM. The DNA for the CDR3 is TGTGCCAGCAGTTCACCGGGACAGGGGAAGGTTGAGCAGTTCTTC. Amino acid sequence: CASSSPGQGKVEQFF.

This sequence joins TRBV11-3 and TRBJ1-1; possibly TRBD1 for D (5 bases). The CDR3 loop spans 13 amino acids. CDR1 is SGHNT and CDR2 is YENEEA in the germline V gene. V dropped 5 bases and J dropped 5 bases, with 12 bases sitting between them. The CDR3 protein is CASSTGLGTEAFF. The CDR3 nucleotides are TGTGCCAGCAGCACGGGACTAGGGACTGAAGCTTTCTTT.

CDR3 coding DNA: TGTGCCAGCAGCGTAGACCTGGGGGGGGTTGGCTACACCTTC. Translation gives CASSVDLGGVGYTF. The chain has TRBV9 and TRBJ1-2, with a tentative D call TRBD1 (5 bases). Germline V gives CDR1 SGDLS, CDR2 YYNGEE. V lost 0 bases and J 7 bases, leaving 13 bases between the germline ends. The CDR3 is 14 residues long.

This chain joins TRBV7-8 and TRBJ1-6; D gene ambiguous. Germline CDR1 is SGHVS and CDR2 is FQNEAQ. Deletions cut 7 bases from V and 4 bases from J, with 11 bases between. The CDR3 totals 14 residues. The CDR3 protein is CASTAQNYNSPLHF. CDR3 nucleotide sequence: TGTGCCAGCACCGCACAGAATTATAATTCACCCCTCCACTTT.

This clone showed up just once. The chain couples TRBV6-5 to TRBJ2-3; D might be TRBD2 (5 bases). CDR1 is MNHEY and CDR2 is SVGAGI in the germline V gene. Between the trimmed V and J ends, which lost 6 bases and 6 bases, there was a span of 16 bases. CDR3 length equals 14 residues. CDR3 DNA: TGTGCCAGCAGCTCCGACTATAATTCTGATACGCAGTATTTT. This gives the protein CASSSDYNSDTQYF.

This clone was recorded once. The CDR3 here is CAWRTNRGLEDTQYF. As DNA, the CDR3 is TGTGCCTGGAGGACGAACAGGGGCCTGGAGGATACGCAGTATTTT. This sequence joins TRBV30 and TRBJ2-3; 7 nucleotides line up with TRBD1. Germline values: CDR1 GTSNPN, CDR2 SVGIG (reference sequence). The CDR3 is 15 residues long. The junction had 12 bases not matched to a gene; V was cut back by 3 bases and J by 6 bases.

The CDR3 region is CASKLGAGASYEQYF. As DNA, the CDR3 is TGTGCCAGCAAATTAGGGGCAGGAGCATCCTACGAGCAGTACTTC. The chain recombines TRBV7-2 with TRBJ2-7; a possible D gene is TRBD1 (5 bases). The CDR3 runs 15 residues. Per the germline V gene, CDR1 is SGHTA and CDR2 is FQGNSA. V dropped 7 bases and J dropped 1 base, with 17 bases sitting between them.

The chain carries TRBV18 and TRBJ2-3; no reliable D call. Trimming removed 0 bases from V and 4 bases from J, with 8 bases in between. Germline loops: CDR1 KGHSH, CDR2 LQKENI. The CDR3 length is 14 residues. The CDR3 DNA reads as TGTGCCAGCTCACCACCGGGCCCGGCAGATACGCAGTATTTT. It codes for CASSPPGPADTQYF. Full variable domain (rest looked up from reference TRBV18 and TRBJ2-3): NAGVMQNPRHLVRRRGQEARLRCSPMKGHSHVYWYRQLPEEGLKFMVYLQKENIIDESGMPKERFSAEFPKEGPSILRIQQVVRGDSAAYFCASSPPGPADTQYFGPGTRLTVL.

V is TRBV15 and J is TRBJ1-4; a weak D match, TRBD1 (6 bases). Trimming took 0 bases from V and 16 from J, leaving 15 bases between them. This CDR3 is built from 13 residues. The germline gives CDR1 LNHNV, CDR2 YYDKDF (reference sequence). DNA for the CDR3: TGTGCCACCAGCAGAGATCGGCAGGGGCCTGCGTTTTTT. It codes for CATSRDRQGPAFF.

The V call is TRBV4-1, the J call TRBJ1-5; TRBD1 is a possible D gene (5 bases). Trimming took off 3 bases at V and 3 bases at J, with 24 bases between the two ends. The CDR3 spans 19 residues. Germline CDR1 reads MGHRA; CDR2 reads YSYEKL. The CDR3 region is CASSHGRFGGTSDNQPQHF. The CDR3 bases are TGCGCCAGCAGCCATGGGAGGTTCGGGGGAACAAGCGACAATCAGCCCCAGCATTTT.

CDR3 in DNA: TGCAGCGGCCGAGAGGGCGGCAGGGGGTATGAGCAGTTCTTC. Its protein is CSGREGGRGYEQFF. The chain has TRBV29-1 and TRBJ2-1; 7 bases are a match to TRBD1. Germline-derived CDR1 and CDR2 are SQVTM and ANQGSEA. The V gene end was trimmed by 7 bases and the J gene end by 8 bases; junction bases not matched to a gene: 14. This CDR3 contains 14 residues.

This chain joins TRBV19 and TRBJ1-5, with TRBD1 matching 7 bases. J was trimmed by 11 bases and V by 3 bases; bases with no gene match: 13. From germline, CDR1 is LNHDA and CDR2 SQIVND (reference sequence). The CDR3 consists of 15 residues. CDR3 residues: CASSIQSGGPRAQHF. CDR3 nucleotides: TGTGCCAGTAGTATTCAGTCAGGGGGACCCAGGGCCCAGCATTTT.

The chain joins TRBV9 to TRBJ1-1; D is unresolved. V dropped 4 bases and J dropped 7 bases, with 14 bases sitting between them. CDR1 and CDR2 (germline): SGDLS, YYNGEE. The length of the CDR3 is 13 residues. The CDR3 loop is CASSPEGYYEAFF. CDR3 bases: TGTGCCAGCAGCCCCGAGGGCTACTATGAAGCTTTCTTT.

This clone has just one count. The chain links TRBV25-1 to TRBJ1-1; D remains ambiguous. This CDR3 is built from 12 residues. Germline CDR1 MGHDK, CDR2 SYGVNS. V was cut by 9 bases and J by 6 bases, with 14 bases left in between. CDR3 loop: CASTAFGPEAFF. In nucleotides, the CDR3 is TGTGCCAGTACAGCCTTTGGGCCTGAAGCTTTCTTT. Full variable domain (rest looked up from reference TRBV25-1 and TRBJ1-1): EADIYQTPRYLVIGTGKKITLECSQTMGHDKMYWYQQDPGMELHLIHYSYGVNSTEKGDLSSESTVSRIRTEHFPLTLESARPSHTSQYLCASTAFGPEAFFGQGTRLTVV.